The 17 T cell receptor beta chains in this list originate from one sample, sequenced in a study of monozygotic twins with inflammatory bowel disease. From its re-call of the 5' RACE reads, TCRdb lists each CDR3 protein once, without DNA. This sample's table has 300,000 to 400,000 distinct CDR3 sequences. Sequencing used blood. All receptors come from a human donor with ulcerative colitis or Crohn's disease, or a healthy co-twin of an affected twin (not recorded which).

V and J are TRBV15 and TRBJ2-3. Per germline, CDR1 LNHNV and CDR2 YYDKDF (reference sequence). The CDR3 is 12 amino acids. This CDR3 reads CATSIDPDTQYF.

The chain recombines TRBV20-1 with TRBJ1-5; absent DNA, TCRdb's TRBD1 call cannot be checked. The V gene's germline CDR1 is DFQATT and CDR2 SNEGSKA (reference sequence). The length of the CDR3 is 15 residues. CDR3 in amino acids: CSARDRAGVGQPQHF.

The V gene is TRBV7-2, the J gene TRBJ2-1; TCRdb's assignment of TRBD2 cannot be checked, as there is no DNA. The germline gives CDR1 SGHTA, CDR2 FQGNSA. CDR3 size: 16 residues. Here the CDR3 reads CASSPFPHREDNEQFF.

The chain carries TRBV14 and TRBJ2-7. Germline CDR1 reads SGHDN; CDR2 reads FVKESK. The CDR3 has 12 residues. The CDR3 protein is CASSLRQHEQYF.

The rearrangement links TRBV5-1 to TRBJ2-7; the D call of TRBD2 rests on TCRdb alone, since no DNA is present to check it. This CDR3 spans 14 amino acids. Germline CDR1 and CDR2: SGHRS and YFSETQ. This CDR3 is CASSSLSGEGEQYF. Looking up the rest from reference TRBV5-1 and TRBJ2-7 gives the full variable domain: KAGVTQTPRYLIKTRGQQVTLSCSPISGHRSVSWYQQTPGQGLQFLFEYFSETQRNKGNFPGRFSGRQFSNSRSEMNVSTLELGDSALYLCASSSLSGEGEQYFGPGTRLTVT.

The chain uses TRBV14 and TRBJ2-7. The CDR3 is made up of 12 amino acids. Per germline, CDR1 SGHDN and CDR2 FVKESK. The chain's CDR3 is CASSLQNYEQYF.

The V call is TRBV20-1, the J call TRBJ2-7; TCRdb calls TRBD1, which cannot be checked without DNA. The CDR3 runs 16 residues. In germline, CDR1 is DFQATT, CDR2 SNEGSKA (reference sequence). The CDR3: CSARRQGGQAIYEQYF.

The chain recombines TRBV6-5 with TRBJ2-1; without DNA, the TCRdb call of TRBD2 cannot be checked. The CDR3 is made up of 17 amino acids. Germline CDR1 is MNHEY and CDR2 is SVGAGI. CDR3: CASSFSATSGGRNEQFF.

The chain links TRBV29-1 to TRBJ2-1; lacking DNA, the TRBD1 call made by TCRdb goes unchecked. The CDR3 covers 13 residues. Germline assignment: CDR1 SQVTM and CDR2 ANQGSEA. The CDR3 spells CSVPGPSYNEQFF.

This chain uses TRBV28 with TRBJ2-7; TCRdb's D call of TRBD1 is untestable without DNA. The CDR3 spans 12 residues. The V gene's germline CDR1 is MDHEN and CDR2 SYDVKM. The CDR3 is CASSPPLYEQYF.

The CDR3 spells CASSLTRADTQYF. The chain couples TRBV5-1 to TRBJ2-3; the TRBD2 assignment by TCRdb is unverifiable without DNA. This CDR3 is 13 amino acids long. The germline gives CDR1 SGHRS, CDR2 YFSETQ.

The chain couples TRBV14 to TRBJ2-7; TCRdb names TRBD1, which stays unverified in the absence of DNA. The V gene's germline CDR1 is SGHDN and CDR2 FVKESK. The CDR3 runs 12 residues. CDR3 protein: CASSQTGVEQYF.

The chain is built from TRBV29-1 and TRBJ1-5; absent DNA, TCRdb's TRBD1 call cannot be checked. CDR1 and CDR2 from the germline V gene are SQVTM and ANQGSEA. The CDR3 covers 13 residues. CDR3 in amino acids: CSASNGANQPQHF.

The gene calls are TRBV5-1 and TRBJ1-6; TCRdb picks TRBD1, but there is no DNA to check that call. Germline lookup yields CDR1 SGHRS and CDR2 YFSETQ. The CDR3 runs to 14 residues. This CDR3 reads CASSLPRTNSPLHF. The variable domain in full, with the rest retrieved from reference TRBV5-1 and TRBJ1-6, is KAGVTQTPRYLIKTRGQQVTLSCSPISGHRSVSWYQQTPGQGLQFLFEYFSETQRNKGNFPGRFSGRQFSNSRSEMNVSTLELGDSALYLCASSLPRTNSPLHFGNGTRLTVT.

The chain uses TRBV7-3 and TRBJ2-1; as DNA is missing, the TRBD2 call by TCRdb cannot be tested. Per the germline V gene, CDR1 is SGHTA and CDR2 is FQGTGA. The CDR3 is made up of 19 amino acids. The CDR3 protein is CASNQPGLAGEPPKNEQFF. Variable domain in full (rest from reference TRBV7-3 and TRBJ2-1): GAGVSQTPSNKVTEKGKYVELRCDPISGHTALYWYRQSLGQGPEFLIYFQGTGAADDSGLPNDRFFAVRPEGSVSTLKIQRTERGDSAVYLCASNQPGLAGEPPKNEQFFGPGTRLTVL.

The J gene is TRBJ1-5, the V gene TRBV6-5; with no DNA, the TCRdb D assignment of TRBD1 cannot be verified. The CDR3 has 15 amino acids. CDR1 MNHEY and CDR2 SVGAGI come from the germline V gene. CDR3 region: CASSYSGGRSQPQHF.

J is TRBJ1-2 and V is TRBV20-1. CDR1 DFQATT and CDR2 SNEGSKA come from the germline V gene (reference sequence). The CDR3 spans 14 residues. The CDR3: CSVRVVGFIDGYTF.